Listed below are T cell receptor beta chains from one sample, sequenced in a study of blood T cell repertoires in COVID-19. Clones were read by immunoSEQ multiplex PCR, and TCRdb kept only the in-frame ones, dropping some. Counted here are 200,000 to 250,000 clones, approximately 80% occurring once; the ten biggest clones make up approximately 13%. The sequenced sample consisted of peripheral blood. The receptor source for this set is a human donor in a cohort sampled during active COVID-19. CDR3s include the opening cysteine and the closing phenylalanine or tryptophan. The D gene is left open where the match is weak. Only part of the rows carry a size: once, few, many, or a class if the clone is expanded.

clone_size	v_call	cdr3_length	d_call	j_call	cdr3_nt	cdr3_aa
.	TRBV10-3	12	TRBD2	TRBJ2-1	TGTGCCATCAGACGGGAGGGCTTCCCGATGTTCTTC	CAIRREGFPMFF
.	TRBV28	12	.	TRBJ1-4	TGTGCCAGCAGTTCCTCTAATGAAAAACTGTTTTTT	CASSSSNEKLFF
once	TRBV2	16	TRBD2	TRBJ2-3	TGTGCCAGCAGCCAGCTGCGGGAGCTGAGCACAGATACGCAGTATTTT	CASSQLRELSTDTQYF
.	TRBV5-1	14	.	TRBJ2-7	TGCGCCAGCAGCTTTCAGGGTAATCTCTACGAGCAGTACTTC	CASSFQGNLYEQYF
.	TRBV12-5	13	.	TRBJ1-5	TGTGCTAGTGGATACGACAGGAATCAGCCCCAGCATTTT	CASGYDRNQPQHF
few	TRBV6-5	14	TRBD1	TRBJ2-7	TGTGCCAGCAGCCGAGCCGGGACAGAGTACGAGCAGTACTTC	CASSRAGTEYEQYF
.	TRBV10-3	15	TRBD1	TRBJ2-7	TGTGCCATCAGTGAGTCGGGCAGCGCCAGGGGGGAGCAGTACTTC	CAISESGSARGEQYF
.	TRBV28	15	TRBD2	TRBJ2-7	TGTGCCAGCAGCCGAACACTAGCGGCACCCTACGAGCAGTACTTC	CASSRTLAAPYEQYF
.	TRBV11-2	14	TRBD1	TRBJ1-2	TGTGCCAGCAGCTCCCGGGACAGAAACTATGGCTACACCTTC	CASSSRDRNYGYTF
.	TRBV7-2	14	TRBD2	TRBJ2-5	TGTGCCAGCAGCCCCCTCGGGGGGCAAGAGACCCAGTACTTC	CASSPLGGQETQYF
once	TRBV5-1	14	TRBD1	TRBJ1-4	TGCGCCAGCAGCCGGACAGGGGGAAGTGAAAAACTGTTTTTT	CASSRTGGSEKLFF
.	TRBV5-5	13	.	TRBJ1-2	TGTGCCAGCAGCTTGTCAGGGTCTCATGGCTACACCTTC	CASSLSGSHGYTF
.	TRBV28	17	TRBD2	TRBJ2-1	TGTGCCAGCAGTTTATCTCCTAGCGGGAGAAGCTACAATGAGCAGTTCTTC	CASSLSPSGRSYNEQFF
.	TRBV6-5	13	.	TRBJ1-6	TGTGCCAGCAGTAGGGGGACATTTTCACCCCTCCACTTT	CASSRGTFSPLHF
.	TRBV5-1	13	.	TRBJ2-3	TGCGCCAGCAGCTTGGGGTACGGTAATACGCAGTATTTT	CASSLGYGNTQYF
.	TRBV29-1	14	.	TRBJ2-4	TGCAGCGTTGAAGATCTAACAGGGAAAAACATTCAGTACTTC	CSVEDLTGKNIQYF
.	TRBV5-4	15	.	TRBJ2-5	TGTGCCAGCAGCTTGTCTTCGGGGCAGGGGGAGACCCAGTACTTC	CASSLSSGQGETQYF
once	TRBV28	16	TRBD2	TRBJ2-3	TGTGCCAGCAGTTTAGCGGGAGGAACTAGCACAGATACGCAGTATTTT	CASSLAGGTSTDTQYF
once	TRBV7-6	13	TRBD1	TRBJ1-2	TGTGCCAGCAGCATGACAGGGATCTATGGCTACACCTTC	CASSMTGIYGYTF
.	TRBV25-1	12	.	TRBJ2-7	TGTGCCAGCACAGGGAATAAGCGCGAGCAGTACTTC	CASTGNKREQYF